The T cell receptor beta chain under discussion was sequenced for a study of cytomegalovirus exposure and HLA in healthy donors. This clone has only a few counts. The repertoire was sequenced with immunoSEQ multiplex PCR; TCRdb's copy has only in-frame clones and lacks some. The sample carries 170,000 or so clones, approximately 83% recorded once. Sequencing was done on a sample of PBMCs. The clonotype originates from a woman aged 18-29 years in good health and CMV-seropositive.

CDR3: CASRRTNTDTQYF. The DNA for the CDR3 is TGTGCCAGCAGGCGGACTAACACAGATACGCAGTATTTT. The V call is TRBV28, the J call TRBJ2-3; the D gene is possibly TRBD2 (6 bases). Per the germline V gene, CDR1 is MDHEN and CDR2 is SYDVKM. The CDR3 is 13 amino acids. With 6 bases removed from V and 2 bases from J, the gap between germline ends came to 9 bases.